Sequencing of this TCR beta chain was carried out in a study of cytomegalovirus exposure and HLA in healthy donors. Primers for the PCR totalled 60 Vbeta and 13 Jbeta. Clones were read by immunoSEQ multiplex PCR, and TCRdb kept only the in-frame ones, dropping some. Among 140,000 to 150,000 clones listed, roughly 80% were seen once. V was clipped by 3 bases and J by 8 bases, with 10 bases between them. The CDR3 covers 11 residues. CDR1 is DFQATT, CDR2 SNEGSKA, per germline (reference sequence). The clonotype originates from a woman aged 40 to 50 in good health and CMV-seropositive. The genes are TRBV20-1 and TRBJ1-1, with no clear D. The sequenced sample was PBMCs. CDR3 amino acids: CSARMRPEAFF. CDR3 DNA: TGCAGTGCTAGGATGAGGCCAGAAGCTTTCTTT.